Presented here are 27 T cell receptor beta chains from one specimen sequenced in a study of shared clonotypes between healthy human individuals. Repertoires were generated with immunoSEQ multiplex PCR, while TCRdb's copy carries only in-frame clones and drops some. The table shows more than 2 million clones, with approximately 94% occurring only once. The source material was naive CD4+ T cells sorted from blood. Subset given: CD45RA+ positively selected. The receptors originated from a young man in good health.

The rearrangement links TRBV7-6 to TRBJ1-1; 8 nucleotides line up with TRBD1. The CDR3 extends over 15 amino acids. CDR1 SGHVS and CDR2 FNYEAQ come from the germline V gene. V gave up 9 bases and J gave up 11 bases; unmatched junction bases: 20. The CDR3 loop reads CASTPVGTGSQGAFF. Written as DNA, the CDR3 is TGTGCCAGTACCCCTGTGGGGACAGGTTCCCAGGGGGCTTTCTTT. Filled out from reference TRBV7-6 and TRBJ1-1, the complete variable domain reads GAGVSQSPRYKVTKRGQDVALRCDPISGHVSLYWYRQALGQGPEFLTYFNYEAQQDKSGLPNDRFSAERPEGSISTLTIQRTEQRDSAMYRCASTPVGTGSQGAFFGQGTRLTVV.

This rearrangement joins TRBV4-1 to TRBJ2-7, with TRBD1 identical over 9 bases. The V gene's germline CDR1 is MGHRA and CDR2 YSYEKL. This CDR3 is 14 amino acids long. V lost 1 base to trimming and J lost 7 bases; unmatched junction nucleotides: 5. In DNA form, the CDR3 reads TGCGCCAGCAGCCAAGGGGACAGGGAAGGAGAGCAGTACTTC. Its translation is CASSQGDREGEQYF.

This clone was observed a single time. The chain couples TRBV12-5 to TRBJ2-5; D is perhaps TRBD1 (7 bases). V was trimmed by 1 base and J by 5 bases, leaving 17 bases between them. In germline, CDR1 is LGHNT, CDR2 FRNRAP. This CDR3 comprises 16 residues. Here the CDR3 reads CASGLGQGGYRETQYF. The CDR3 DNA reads TGTGCTAGTGGTTTGGGGCAGGGGGGATATAGGGAGACCCAGTACTTC.

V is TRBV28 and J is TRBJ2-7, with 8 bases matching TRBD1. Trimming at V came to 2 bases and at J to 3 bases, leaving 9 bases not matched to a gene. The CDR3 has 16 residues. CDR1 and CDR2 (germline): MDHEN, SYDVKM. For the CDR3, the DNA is TGTGCCAGCAGTTTAACCGGCCGGGACAGGATCTACGAGCAGTACTTC. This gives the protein CASSLTGRDRIYEQYF.

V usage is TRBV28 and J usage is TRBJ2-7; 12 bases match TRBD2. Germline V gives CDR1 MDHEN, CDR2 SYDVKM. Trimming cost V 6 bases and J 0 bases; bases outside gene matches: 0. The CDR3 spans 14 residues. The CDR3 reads CASRTSGSSYEQYF. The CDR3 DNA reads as TGTGCCAGCAGGACTAGCGGGAGCTCCTACGAGCAGTACTTC.

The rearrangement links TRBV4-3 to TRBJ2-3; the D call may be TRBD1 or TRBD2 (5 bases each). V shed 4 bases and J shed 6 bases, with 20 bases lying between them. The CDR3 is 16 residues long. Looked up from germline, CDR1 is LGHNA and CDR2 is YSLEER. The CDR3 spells CASSLGSRSGRDTQYF. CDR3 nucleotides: TGCGCCAGCAGCCTAGGCTCCAGATCGGGGCGGGATACGCAGTATTTT.

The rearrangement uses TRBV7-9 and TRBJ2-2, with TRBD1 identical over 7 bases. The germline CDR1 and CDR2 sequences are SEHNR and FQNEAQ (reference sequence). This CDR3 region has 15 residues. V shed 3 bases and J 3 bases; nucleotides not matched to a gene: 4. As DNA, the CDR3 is TGTGCCAGCAGCTTCCAAACAGGGGACACCGGGGAGCTGTTTTTT. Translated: CASSFQTGDTGELFF.

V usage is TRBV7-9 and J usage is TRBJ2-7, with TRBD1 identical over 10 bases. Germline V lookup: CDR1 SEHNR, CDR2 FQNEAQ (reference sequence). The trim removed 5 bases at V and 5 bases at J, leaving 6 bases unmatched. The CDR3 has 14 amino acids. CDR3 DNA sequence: TGTGCCAGCAGCCGGACAGGGGGATTAGACGAGCAGTACTTC. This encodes CASSRTGGLDEQYF.

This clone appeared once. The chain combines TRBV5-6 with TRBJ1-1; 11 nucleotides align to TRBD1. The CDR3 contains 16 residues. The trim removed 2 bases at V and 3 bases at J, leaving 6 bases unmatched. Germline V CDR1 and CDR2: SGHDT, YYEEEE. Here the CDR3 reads CASSFGTGGIYTEAFF. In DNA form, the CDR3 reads TGTGCCAGCAGCTTCGGGACAGGGGGAATTTACACTGAAGCTTTCTTT.

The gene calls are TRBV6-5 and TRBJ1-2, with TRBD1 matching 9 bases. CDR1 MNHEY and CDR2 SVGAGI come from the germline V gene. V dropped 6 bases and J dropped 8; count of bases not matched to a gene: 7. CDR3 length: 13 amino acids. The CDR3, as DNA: TGTGCCAGCAGGCCTACAGGGGGCGGAGGCTACACCTTC. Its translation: CASRPTGGGGYTF.

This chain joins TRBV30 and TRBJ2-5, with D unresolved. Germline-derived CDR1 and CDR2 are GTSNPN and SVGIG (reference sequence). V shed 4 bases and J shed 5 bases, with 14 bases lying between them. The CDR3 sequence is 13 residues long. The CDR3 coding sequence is TGTGCCTGGACCCCGGGCTTGAGGGAGACCCAGTACTTC. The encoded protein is CAWTPGLRETQYF. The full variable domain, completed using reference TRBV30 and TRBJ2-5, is SQTIHQWPATLVQPVGSPLSLECTVEGTSNPNLYWYRQAAGRGLQLLFYSVGIGQISSEVPQNLSASRPQDRQFILSSKKLLLSDSGFYLCAWTPGLRETQYFGPGTRLLVL.

As DNA, the CDR3 is TGTGCCACCAGCAGAGTTTCGTTTGGGGGGCCCTATAGCAATCAGCCCCAGCATTTT. It translates to CATSRVSFGGPYSNQPQHF. The chain carries TRBV15 and TRBJ1-5; TRBD1 might be the D (6 bases). Germline CDR1 is LNHNV and CDR2 is YYDKDF (reference sequence). The V end was cut by 1 base, the J end by 0 bases, with 19 bases between. The CDR3 sequence is 19 residues long.

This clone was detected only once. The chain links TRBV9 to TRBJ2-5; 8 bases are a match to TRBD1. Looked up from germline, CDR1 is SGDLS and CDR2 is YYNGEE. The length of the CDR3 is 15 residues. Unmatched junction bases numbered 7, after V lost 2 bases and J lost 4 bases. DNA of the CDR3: TGTGCCAGCAGCGTCGGACAGGGCCCCGCAGAGACCCAGTACTTC. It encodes CASSVGQGPAETQYF.

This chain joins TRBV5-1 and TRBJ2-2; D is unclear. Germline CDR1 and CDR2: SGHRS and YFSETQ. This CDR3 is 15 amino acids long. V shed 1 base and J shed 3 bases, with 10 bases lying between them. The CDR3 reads CASSLLGFYTGELFF. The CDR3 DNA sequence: TGCGCCAGCAGCTTGTTGGGCTTCTACACCGGGGAGCTGTTTTTT.

In DNA form, the CDR3 reads TGTGCCAGCAGCACAGGGAATTCGGCCGAGCAGTACTTC. It yields the protein CASSTGNSAEQYF. The genes are TRBV6-6 and TRBJ2-7, with D perhaps TRBD1 (6 bases). This CDR3 spans 13 amino acids. The V gene's germline CDR1 is MNHNY and CDR2 SVGAGI (reference sequence). The ends were cut back, 6 bases at V and 6 bases at J, with 15 bases in the middle.

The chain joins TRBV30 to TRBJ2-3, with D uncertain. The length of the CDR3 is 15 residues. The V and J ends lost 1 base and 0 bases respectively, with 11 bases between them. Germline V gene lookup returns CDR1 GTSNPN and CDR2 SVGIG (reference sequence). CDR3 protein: CAWSGINPSTDTQYF. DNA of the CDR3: TGTGCCTGGAGTGGGATCAACCCTAGCACAGATACGCAGTATTTT.

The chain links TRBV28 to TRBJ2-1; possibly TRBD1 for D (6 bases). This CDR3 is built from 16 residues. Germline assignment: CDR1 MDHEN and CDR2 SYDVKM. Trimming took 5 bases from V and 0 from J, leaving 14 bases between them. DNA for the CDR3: TGTGCCAGCAGTCCATTCAGGGGCAGCTCCTACAATGAGCAGTTCTTC. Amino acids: CASSPFRGSSYNEQFF.

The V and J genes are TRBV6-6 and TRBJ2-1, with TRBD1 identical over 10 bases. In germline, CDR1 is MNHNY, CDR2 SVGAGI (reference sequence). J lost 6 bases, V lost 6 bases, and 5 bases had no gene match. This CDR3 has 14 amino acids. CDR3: CASSPGQGPNEQFF. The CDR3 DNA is TGTGCCAGCAGCCCGGGACAGGGGCCCAATGAGCAGTTCTTC.

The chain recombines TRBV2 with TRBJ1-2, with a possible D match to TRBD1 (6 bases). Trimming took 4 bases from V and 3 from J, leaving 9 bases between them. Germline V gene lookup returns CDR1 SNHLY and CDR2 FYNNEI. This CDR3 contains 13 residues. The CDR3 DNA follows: TGTGCCAGCAGTGTGGGACAATACTATGGCTACACCTTC. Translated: CASSVGQYYGYTF.

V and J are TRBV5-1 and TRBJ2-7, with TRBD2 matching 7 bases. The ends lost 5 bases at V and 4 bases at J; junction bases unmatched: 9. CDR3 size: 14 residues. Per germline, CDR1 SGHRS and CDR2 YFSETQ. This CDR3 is CASRPGEGTYEQYF. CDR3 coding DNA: TGCGCCAGCAGGCCCGGGGAGGGGACTTACGAGCAGTACTTC. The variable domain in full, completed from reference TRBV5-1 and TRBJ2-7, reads KAGVTQTPRYLIKTRGQQVTLSCSPISGHRSVSWYQQTPGQGLQFLFEYFSETQRNKGNFPGRFSGRQFSNSRSEMNVSTLELGDSALYLCASRPGEGTYEQYFGPGTRLTVT.

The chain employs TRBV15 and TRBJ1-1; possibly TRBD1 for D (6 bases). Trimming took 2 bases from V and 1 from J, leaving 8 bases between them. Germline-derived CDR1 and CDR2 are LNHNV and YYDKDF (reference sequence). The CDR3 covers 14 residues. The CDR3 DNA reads TGTGCCACCAGCAGAAAAGGGGGGAACACTGAAGCTTTCTTT. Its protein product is CATSRKGGNTEAFF.

For the CDR3, the DNA is TGTGCCAGCAGCCTTGGACAGGGGGCATTCCAAGAGACCCAGTACTTC. Protein product: CASSLGQGAFQETQYF. The chain employs TRBV2 and TRBJ2-5, with 11 bases fitting TRBD1. This CDR3 has 16 residues. Per the germline V gene, CDR1 is SNHLY and CDR2 is FYNNEI. Trimming took 6 bases from V and 1 from J; bases not matched to a gene: 7.

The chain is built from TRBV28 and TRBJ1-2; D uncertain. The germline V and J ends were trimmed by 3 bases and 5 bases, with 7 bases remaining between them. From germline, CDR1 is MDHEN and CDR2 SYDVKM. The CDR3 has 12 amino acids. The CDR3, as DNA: TGTGCCAGCAGTTTGCGGGAATATGGCTACACCTTC. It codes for CASSLREYGYTF.

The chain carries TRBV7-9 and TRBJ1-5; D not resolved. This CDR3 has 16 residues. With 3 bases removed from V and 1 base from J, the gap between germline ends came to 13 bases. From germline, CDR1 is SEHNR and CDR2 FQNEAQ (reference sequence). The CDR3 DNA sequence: TGTGCCAGCAGCTTTGGACCCCCGCTAAGCAATCAGCCCCAGCATTTT. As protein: CASSFGPPLSNQPQHF.

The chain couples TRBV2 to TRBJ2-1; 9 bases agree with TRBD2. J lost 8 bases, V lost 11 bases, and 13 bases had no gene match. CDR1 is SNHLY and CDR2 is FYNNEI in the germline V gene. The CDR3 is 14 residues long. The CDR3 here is CASAERGVLHEQFF. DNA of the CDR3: TGTGCCTCCGCCGAGCGGGGGGTTTTGCATGAGCAGTTCTTC.

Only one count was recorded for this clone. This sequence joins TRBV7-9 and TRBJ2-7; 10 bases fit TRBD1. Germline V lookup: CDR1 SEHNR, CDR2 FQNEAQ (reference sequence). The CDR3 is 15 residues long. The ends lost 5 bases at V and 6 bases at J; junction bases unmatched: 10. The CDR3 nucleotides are TGTGCCAGCAGCGATTCGGGACAGGGGCTCCTCGAGCAGTACTTC. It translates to CASSDSGQGLLEQYF.

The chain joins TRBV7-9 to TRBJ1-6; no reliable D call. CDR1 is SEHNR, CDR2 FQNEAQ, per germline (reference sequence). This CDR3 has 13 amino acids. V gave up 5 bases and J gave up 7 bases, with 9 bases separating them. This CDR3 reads CASSAAGNSPLHF. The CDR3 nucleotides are TGTGCCAGCAGCGCGGCAGGAAATTCACCCCTCCACTTT.